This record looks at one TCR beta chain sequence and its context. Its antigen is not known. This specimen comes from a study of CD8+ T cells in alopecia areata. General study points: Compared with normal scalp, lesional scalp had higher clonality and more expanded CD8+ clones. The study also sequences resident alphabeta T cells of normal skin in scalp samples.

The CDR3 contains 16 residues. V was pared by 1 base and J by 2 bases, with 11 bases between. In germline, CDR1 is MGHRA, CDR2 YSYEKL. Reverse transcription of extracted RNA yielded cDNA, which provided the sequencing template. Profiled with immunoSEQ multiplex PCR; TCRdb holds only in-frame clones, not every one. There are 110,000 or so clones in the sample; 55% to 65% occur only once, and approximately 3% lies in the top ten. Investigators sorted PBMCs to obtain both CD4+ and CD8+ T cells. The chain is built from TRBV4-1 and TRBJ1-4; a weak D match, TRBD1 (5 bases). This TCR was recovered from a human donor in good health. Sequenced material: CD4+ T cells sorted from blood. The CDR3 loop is CASSQGLRGTNEKLFF. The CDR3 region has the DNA TGCGCCAGCAGCCAAGGCTTAAGGGGTACTAATGAAAAACTGTTTTTT.